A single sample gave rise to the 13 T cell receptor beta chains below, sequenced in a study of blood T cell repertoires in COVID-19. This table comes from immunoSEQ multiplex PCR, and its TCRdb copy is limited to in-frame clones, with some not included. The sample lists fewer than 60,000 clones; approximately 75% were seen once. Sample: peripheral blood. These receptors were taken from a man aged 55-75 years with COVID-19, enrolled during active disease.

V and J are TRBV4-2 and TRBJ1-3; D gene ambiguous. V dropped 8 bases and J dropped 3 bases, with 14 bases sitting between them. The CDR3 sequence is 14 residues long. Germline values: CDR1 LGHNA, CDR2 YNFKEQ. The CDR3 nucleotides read TGTGCCAGCCATAACCGCGGGTTTGGAAACACCATATATTTT. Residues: CASHNRGFGNTIYF.

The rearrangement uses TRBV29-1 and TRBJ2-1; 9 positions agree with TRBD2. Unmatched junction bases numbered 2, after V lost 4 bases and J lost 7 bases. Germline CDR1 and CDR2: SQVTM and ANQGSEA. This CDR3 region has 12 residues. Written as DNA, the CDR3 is TGCAGCGTTGGTCTAGCGGGGAATGAGCAGTTCTTC. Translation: CSVGLAGNEQFF.

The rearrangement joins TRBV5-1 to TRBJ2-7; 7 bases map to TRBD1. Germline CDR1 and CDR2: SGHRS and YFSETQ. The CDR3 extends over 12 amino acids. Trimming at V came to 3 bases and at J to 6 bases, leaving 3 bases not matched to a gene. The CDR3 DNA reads TGCGCCAGCAGCTCGACAGGGCCCGAGCAGTACTTC. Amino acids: CASSSTGPEQYF.

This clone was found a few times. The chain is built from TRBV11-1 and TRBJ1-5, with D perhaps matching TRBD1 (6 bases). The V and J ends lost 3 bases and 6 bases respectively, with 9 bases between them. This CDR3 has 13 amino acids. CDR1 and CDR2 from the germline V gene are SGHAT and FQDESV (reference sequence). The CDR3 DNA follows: TGTGCCAGCAGCTTGGGGGCGGGTCAGCCCCAGCATTTT. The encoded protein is CASSLGAGQPQHF.

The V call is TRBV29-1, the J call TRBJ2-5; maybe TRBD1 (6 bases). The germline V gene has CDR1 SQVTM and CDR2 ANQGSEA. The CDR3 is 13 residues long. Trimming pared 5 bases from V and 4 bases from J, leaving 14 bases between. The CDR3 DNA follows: TGCAGCGTTTCCACAGGGAGTCTAGAGACCCAGTACTTC. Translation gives CSVSTGSLETQYF. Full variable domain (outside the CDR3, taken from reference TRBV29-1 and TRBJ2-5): SAVISQKPSRDICQRGTSLTIQCQVDSQVTMMFWYRQQPGQSLTLIATANQGSEATYESGFVIDKFPISRPNLTFSTLTVSNMSPEDSSIYLCSVSTGSLETQYFGPGTRLLVL.

The CDR3 sequence: CASSDRVPSYEQYF. The CDR3 DNA follows: TGTGCCAGCAGCGACAGGGTCCCCTCCTACGAGCAGTACTTC. The J gene is TRBJ2-7, the V gene TRBV5-5; 7 nucleotides line up with TRBD1. With 4 bases clipped from V and 0 bases from J, the junction kept 4 bases outside the gene matches. There are 14 residues in the CDR3. CDR1 and CDR2 (germline): SGHKS, YYEKEE (reference sequence).

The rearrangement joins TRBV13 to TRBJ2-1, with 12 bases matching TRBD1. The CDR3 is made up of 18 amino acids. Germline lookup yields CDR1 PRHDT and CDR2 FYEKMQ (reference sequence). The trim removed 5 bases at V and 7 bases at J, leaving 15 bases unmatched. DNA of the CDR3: TGTGCCAGCAGCGGTAGCAGAGCGGGACAGGGGGCGCCGAATGAGCAGTTCTTC. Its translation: CASSGSRAGQGAPNEQFF.

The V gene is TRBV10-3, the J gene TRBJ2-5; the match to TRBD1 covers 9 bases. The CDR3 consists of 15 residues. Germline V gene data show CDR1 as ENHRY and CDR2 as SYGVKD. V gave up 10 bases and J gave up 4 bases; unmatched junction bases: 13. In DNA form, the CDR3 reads TGTGCCACGACCTCCGGGACAGGGTTCTCAGAGACCCAGTACTTC. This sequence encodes CATTSGTGFSETQYF.

The CDR3 sequence: CASSLAAGVYEQYF. The CDR3 DNA sequence: TGTGCCAGCAGCTTAGCTGCAGGGGTCTACGAGCAGTACTTC. The chain uses TRBV7-2 and TRBJ2-7; tentative D call: TRBD1 (6 bases). The V and J ends lost 0 bases and 3 bases respectively, with 9 bases between them. Germline CDR1 reads SGHTA; CDR2 reads FQGNSA. There are 14 residues in the CDR3.

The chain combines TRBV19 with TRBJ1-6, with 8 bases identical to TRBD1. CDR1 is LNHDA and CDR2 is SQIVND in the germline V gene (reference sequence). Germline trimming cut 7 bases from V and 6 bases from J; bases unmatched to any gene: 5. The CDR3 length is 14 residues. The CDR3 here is CASIGQGSNSPLHF. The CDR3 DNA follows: TGTGCCAGTATCGGACAGGGCTCTAATTCACCCCTCCACTTT.

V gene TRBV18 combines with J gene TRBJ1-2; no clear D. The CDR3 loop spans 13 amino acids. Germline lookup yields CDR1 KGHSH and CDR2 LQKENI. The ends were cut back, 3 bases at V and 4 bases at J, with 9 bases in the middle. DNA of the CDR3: TGTGCCAGCTCACCGGCGGATGCCTATGGCTACACCTTC. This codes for CASSPADAYGYTF. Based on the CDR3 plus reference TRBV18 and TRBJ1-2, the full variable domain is NAGVMQNPRHLVRRRGQEARLRCSPMKGHSHVYWYRQLPEEGLKFMVYLQKENIIDESGMPKERFSAEFPKEGPSILRIQQVVRGDSAAYFCASSPADAYGYTFGSGTRLTVV.

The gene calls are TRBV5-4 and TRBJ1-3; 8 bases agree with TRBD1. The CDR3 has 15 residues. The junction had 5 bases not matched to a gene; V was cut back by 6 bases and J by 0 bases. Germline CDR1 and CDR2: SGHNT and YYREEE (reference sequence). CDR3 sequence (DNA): TGTGCCAGCAAGAAAACAGGGGGCTCTGGAAACACCATATATTTT. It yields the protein CASKKTGGSGNTIYF.

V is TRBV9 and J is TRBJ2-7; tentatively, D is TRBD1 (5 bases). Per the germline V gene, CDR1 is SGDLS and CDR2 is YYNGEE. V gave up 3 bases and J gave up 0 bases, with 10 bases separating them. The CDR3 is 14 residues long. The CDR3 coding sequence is TGTGCCAGCAGCGCACTTGGGGCCTCCTACGAGCAGTACTTC. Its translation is CASSALGASYEQYF.